This TCR beta chain appears in the sequencing data of a study of Ad26.COV2.S vaccination and SARS-CoV-2 variants. Across the whole study: The donor belonged to the COV1001 Ad26.COV2.S trial arm. The authors gave Ad26.COV2.S intramuscularly, either once or twice 56 days apart. General study points: Spike-specific TCR breadth was greater in vaccine than placebo recipients. Possibly, TCR breadth and depth analyses underestimated total T cell responses.

V dropped 4 bases and J dropped 4 bases, with 14 bases sitting between them. In germline, CDR1 is SGHRS, CDR2 YFSETQ. The CDR3 sequence is 14 residues long. Treatment described: around 19 received Ad26.COV2.S at low or high dose, single or two shots; 5 received placebo; per-sample allocation not given. Sampling was performed 63 days after the first vaccine or placebo injection. Sequencing was performed with immunoSEQ multiplex PCR; in TCRdb, only in-frame clones are kept and a portion is missing. The sample contains some 450,000 clones, around 90% of which appear only once. With regard to this clone: Its antigen is as yet unknown.

Specimen: peripheral blood, collected in a trial of Ad26.COV2.S vaccine versus placebo. The genes are TRBV5-1 and TRBJ1-2; no clear D gene. The TCR originated in a person aged 18 to 59 who received the Ad26.COV2.S COVID-19 vaccine or a placebo. The CDR3 loop is CASSINQQAYGYTF. The CDR3 coding sequence is TGCGCCAGCAGCATCAATCAGCAGGCCTATGGCTACACCTTC.